The rows below give T cell receptor beta chains drawn from one sample of a study of T cell changes during pregnancy in multiple sclerosis. Libraries were prepared by immunoSEQ multiplex PCR; TCRdb keeps only in-frame clonotypes and omits some of them. This sample yields 65,000 or so clones, of which around 91% are seen a single time; more than 2% belongs to the top ten. Sequences were derived from peripheral blood, sampled in the second trimester of pregnancy. Receptor source: a female donor in good health, enrolled as a control in a pregnancy study. Each CDR3 is given with its conserved first and last residue. Each record gives: J gene, D gene, CDR3 length, clone size, V gene, CDR3 protein, CDR3 DNA. The D gene is left open where the match is weak. Clone size, where shown, is once, few, many, or a class for clones that have expanded.

TRBJ2-1 TRBD2 15 - TRBV6-1 CASSGSGGSYNEQFF TGTGCCAGCAGTGGTAGCGGGGGATCCTACAATGAGCAGTTCTTC
TRBJ2-7 TRBD1 15 - TRBV28 CASSLGTGTKYEQYF TGTGCCAGCAGTTTAGGGACAGGGACTAAGTACGAGCAGTACTTC
TRBJ2-7 - 11 - TRBV20-1 CSARVAGEQYF TGCAGTGCGCGAGTGGCGGGGGAGCAGTACTTC
TRBJ1-5 - 13 once TRBV6-5 CASSYVGGQPQHF TGTGCCAGCAGTTACGTGGGAGGTCAGCCCCAGCATTTT
TRBJ2-7 - 13 - TRBV6-5 CASVPQGEDEQYF TGTGCCAGCGTCCCGCAGGGTGAGGATGAGCAGTACTTC
TRBJ2-1 TRBD2 16 - TRBV5-5 CASSFTGTSSYNEQFF TGTGCCAGCAGCTTTACCGGGACTAGCTCCTACAATGAGCAGTTCTTC
TRBJ1-2 TRBD1 16 - TRBV7-9 CASSPEFGTANYGYTF TGTGCCAGCAGCCCGGAGTTCGGGACAGCTAACTATGGCTACACCTTC
TRBJ1-2 - 12 - TRBV9 CASGPGRLGYTF TGTGCCAGCGGCCCCGGGAGGCTTGGCTACACCTTC
TRBJ2-1 TRBD1 16 - TRBV9 CASSVTGQGFYNEQFF TGTGCCAGCAGCGTAACTGGACAGGGTTTTTACAATGAGCAGTTCTTC
TRBJ2-1 - 14 - TRBV28 CASRDTSSYNEQFF TGTGCCAGCAGGGACACAAGCTCCTACAATGAGCAGTTCTTC
TRBJ2-3 TRBD2 16 - TRBV5-1 CASSLEVAGGTDTQYF TGCGCCAGCAGCTTGGAAGTAGCGGGAGGCACAGATACGCAGTATTTT
TRBJ2-3 TRBD2 15 - TRBV5-4 CASSLAGKQTDTQYF TGTGCCAGCAGCTTAGCGGGGAAGCAGACAGATACGCAGTATTTT
TRBJ2-5 - 13 - TRBV12-5 CASGVRGQETQYF TGTGCTAGTGGGGTCCGGGGCCAAGAGACCCAGTACTTC
TRBJ1-2 - 15 - TRBV15 CATSNGGERYDGYTF TGTGCCACCAGCAACGGAGGGGAAAGATACGATGGCTACACCTTC
TRBJ1-1 - 11 - TRBV7-9 CASSSTAEAFF TGTGCCAGCAGCTCCACAGCTGAAGCTTTCTTT
TRBJ2-1 - 14 - TRBV7-9 CASSSTRNYNEQFF TGTGCCAGCAGTTCCACTAGAAACTACAATGAGCAGTTCTTC
TRBJ2-7 TRBD1 14 - TRBV27 CASSPGQHSYEQYF TGTGCCAGCAGTCCGGGACAGCACTCCTACGAGCAGTACTTC